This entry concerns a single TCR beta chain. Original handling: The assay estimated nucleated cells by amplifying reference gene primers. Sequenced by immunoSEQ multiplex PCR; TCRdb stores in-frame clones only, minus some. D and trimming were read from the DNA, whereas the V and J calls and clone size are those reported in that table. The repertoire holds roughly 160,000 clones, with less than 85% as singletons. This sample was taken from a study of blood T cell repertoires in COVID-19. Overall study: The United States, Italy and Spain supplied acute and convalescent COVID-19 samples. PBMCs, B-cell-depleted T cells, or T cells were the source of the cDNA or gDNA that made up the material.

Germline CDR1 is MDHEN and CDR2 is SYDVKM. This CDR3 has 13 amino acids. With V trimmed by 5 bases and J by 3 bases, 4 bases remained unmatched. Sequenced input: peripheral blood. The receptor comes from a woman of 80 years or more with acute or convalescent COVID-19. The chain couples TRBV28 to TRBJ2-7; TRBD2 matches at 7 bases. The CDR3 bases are TGTGCCAGCAGTAGCGGGACTCTCTACGAGCAGTACTTC. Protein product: CASSSGTLYEQYF.